These 25 T cell receptor beta chains came from one sample sequenced in a study of PD-L1 blockade in urothelial cancer. Noted time point: peripheral blood 6 weeks after treatment start. The repertoire was sequenced with immunoSEQ multiplex PCR; TCRdb's copy has only in-frame clones and lacks some. The data show 100,000 to 150,000 clones, with more than 75% seen just once and roughly 2.6% held by the top ten. The material was PBMCs, obtained around atezolizumab (anti-PD-L1) treatment. The receptors shown here come from a man aged 50 or older with urothelial cancer.

The chain employs TRBV6-1 and TRBJ2-7, with TRBD1 matching over 8 bases. Per germline, CDR1 MNHNS and CDR2 SASEGT. The CDR3 has 14 amino acids. The ends lost 3 bases at V and 5 bases at J; junction bases unmatched: 6. CDR3 DNA: TGTGCCAGCAGTGAGGCGACAGGGGAGCACGAGCAGTACTTC. Its translation: CASSEATGEHEQYF.

This rearrangement joins TRBV6-5 to TRBJ2-1; D is undetermined. CDR1 and CDR2 (germline): MNHEY, SVGAGI. The CDR3 contains 15 residues. Between the trimmed V and J ends, which lost 2 bases and 0 bases, there was a span of 8 bases. The CDR3 region is CASSYTRSSYNEQFF. The DNA for the CDR3 is TGTGCCAGCAGTTACACCCGGAGCTCCTACAATGAGCAGTTCTTC.

The V call is TRBV5-4, the J call TRBJ2-3, with D possibly matching TRBD2 (5 bases). Germline V gene sequence: CDR1 SGHNT, CDR2 YYREEE (reference sequence). V lost 4 bases, J lost 1 base, and 13 bases lay in between. The CDR3 has 15 amino acids. The CDR3 loop reads CASSRGSWGTDTQYF. CDR3 nucleotides: TGTGCCAGCAGCCGGGGAAGTTGGGGCACAGATACGCAGTATTTT.

The chain employs TRBV9 and TRBJ1-3; no definite D call. The CDR3 is made up of 14 amino acids. Germline values: CDR1 SGDLS, CDR2 YYNGEE. V was cut by 2 bases and J by 2 bases, with 8 bases left in between. Here the CDR3 reads CASSVAGAGNTIYF. CDR3 DNA: TGTGCCAGCAGCGTCGCCGGGGCTGGAAACACCATATATTTT.

The chain is built from TRBV30 and TRBJ2-3; tentative D call: TRBD2 (6 bases). V lost 0 bases and J 2 bases, leaving 12 bases between the germline ends. Germline lookup yields CDR1 GTSNPN and CDR2 SVGIG (reference sequence). CDR3 length: 15 residues. The CDR3, as DNA: TGTGCCTGGAGTGTCGGAGGGGCCCTCACAGATACGCAGTATTTT. Protein: CAWSVGGALTDTQYF.

The chain employs TRBV28 and TRBJ2-1, with 12 positions matching TRBD2. Looked up from germline, CDR1 is MDHEN and CDR2 is SYDVKM. V shed 5 bases, J shed 5 bases, and the junction held 10 bases outside the gene matches. The CDR3 has 17 amino acids. DNA for the CDR3: TGTGCCAGCAGTCCTCCTAGCGGGAGGGATAAAAACAATGAGCAGTTCTTC. The encoded protein is CASSPPSGRDKNNEQFF.

This clone is deemed medium-sized. The genes are TRBV6-6 and TRBJ1-6; D perhaps matches TRBD1 (6 bases). Germline V gene lookup returns CDR1 MNHNY and CDR2 SVGAGI (reference sequence). The CDR3 length is 13 residues. The ends were cut back, 8 bases at V and 7 bases at J, with 12 bases in the middle. The chain's CDR3 is CASDQGRNSPLHF. DNA of the CDR3: TGTGCCAGCGACCAGGGGCGCAATTCACCCCTCCACTTT.

This chain joins TRBV14 and TRBJ2-6; tentative D call: TRBD2 (5 bases). Trimming took off 3 bases at V and 0 bases at J, with 9 bases between the two ends. CDR3 length: 16 residues. Looked up from germline, CDR1 is SGHDN and CDR2 is FVKESK. The DNA for the CDR3 is TGTGCCAGCAGCCAGGGAGCGAACTCTGGGGCCAACGTCCTGACTTTC. Residues: CASSQGANSGANVLTF.

This clone was counted a few times. The chain couples TRBV6-6 to TRBJ2-5, with D perhaps TRBD1 (7 bases). The CDR3 runs to 14 residues. CDR1 and CDR2 (germline): MNHNY, SVGAGI (reference sequence). V lost 3 bases and J 5 bases, leaving 13 bases between the germline ends. The CDR3 nucleotides read TGTGCCAGCAGTTATTCGACAGGGAGGGAGACCCAGTACTTC. Translating gives CASSYSTGRETQYF.

This rearrangement joins TRBV10-3 to TRBJ1-1; TRBD1 might be the D (5 bases). From germline, CDR1 is ENHRY and CDR2 SYGVKD. Trimming pared 6 bases from V and 4 bases from J, leaving 12 bases between. The CDR3 consists of 13 residues. The CDR3 spells CAIRAGASTEAFF. The CDR3 coding sequence is TGTGCCATCAGGGCTGGGGCTTCCACTGAAGCTTTCTTT.

The table lists this clone with a count of one. The chain couples TRBV4-1 to TRBJ1-2; D gene uncertain. There are 13 residues in the CDR3. Between the trimmed V and J ends, which lost 5 bases and 8 bases, there was a span of 15 bases. The germline V gene has CDR1 MGHRA and CDR2 YSYEKL. The CDR3 reads CASSGGRPRGYTF. For the CDR3, the DNA is TGCGCCAGCAGCGGCGGGAGACCCCGGGGCTACACCTTC.

The chain carries TRBV27 and TRBJ2-5, with D possibly TRBD2 on 6 matching bases. This CDR3 region has 16 residues. V lost 1 base, J lost 5 bases, and 17 bases lay in between. Germline-derived CDR1 and CDR2 are MNHEY and SMNVEV (reference sequence). The DNA of the CDR3 is TGTGCCAGCAGTTTATTTGGGCGGAAGCGGGCGGAGACCCAGTACTTC. Translation: CASSLFGRKRAETQYF.

The chain uses TRBV5-1 and TRBJ2-3; 8 bases are a match to TRBD1. The CDR3 covers 15 residues. The V and J ends lost 4 bases and 2 bases, in that order; junction bases with no gene match: 6. Germline V gene lookup returns CDR1 SGHRS and CDR2 YFSETQ. CDR3 residues: CASSTGQVDTDTQYF. CDR3 nucleotide sequence: TGCGCCAGCAGCACGGGACAGGTAGACACAGATACGCAGTATTTT.

There are a few counts of this clone. This sequence joins TRBV2 and TRBJ2-2; TRBD2 is a possible D gene (5 bases). There are 12 residues in the CDR3. Trimming stripped 6 bases from V and 9 bases from J, with 11 bases between. Germline-derived CDR1 and CDR2 are SNHLY and FYNNEI. CDR3 sequence reads: CASSGVGRELFF. The CDR3 DNA sequence: TGTGCCAGCAGCGGGGTGGGGAGGGAGCTGTTTTTT.

The J gene is TRBJ2-3, the V gene TRBV5-6; TRBD2 is a possible D gene (5 bases). V shed 4 bases and J shed 1 base, with 16 bases lying between them. The CDR3 is 16 amino acids. CDR1 is SGHDT, CDR2 YYEEEE, per germline. In DNA, the CDR3 is TGTGCCAGCAGCCGACTAAGTTGGGCGGGCACAGATACGCAGTATTTT. The encoded protein is CASSRLSWAGTDTQYF.

The rearrangement uses TRBV5-6 and TRBJ2-3, with 7 bases lining up with TRBD2. V shed 4 bases, J shed 8 bases, and the junction held 7 bases outside the gene matches. Germline V gives CDR1 SGHDT, CDR2 YYEEEE. The CDR3 has 13 amino acids. CDR3 sequence (DNA): TGTGCCAGCAGCCGGACTAGTACGAGTACGCAGTATTTT. Protein product: CASSRTSTSTQYF.

This clone occurred once. The J gene is TRBJ2-1, the V gene TRBV5-1; D remains unclear. Germline assignment: CDR1 SGHRS and CDR2 YFSETQ. This CDR3 has 14 amino acids. V was cut by 2 bases and J by 5 bases, with 11 bases left in between. Written as DNA, the CDR3 is TGCGCCAGCAGCTTCGGCTGGGCGAACAATGAGCAGTTCTTC. Protein: CASSFGWANNEQFF.

This sequence joins TRBV6-1 and TRBJ1-4; the D gene is possibly TRBD1 (6 bases). V lost 0 bases and J lost 4, with 15 bases in between. CDR1 MNHNS and CDR2 SASEGT come from the germline V gene. This CDR3 region has 17 residues. The DNA of the CDR3 is TGTGCCAGCAGTGAAGCTTTGGCTCTAGGGGGTAATGAAAAACTGTTTTTT. As protein: CASSEALALGGNEKLFF.

This chain connects TRBV7-8 to TRBJ1-1, with a possible D match to TRBD1 (6 bases). The V gene's germline CDR1 is SGHVS and CDR2 FQNEAQ. The CDR3 runs to 13 residues. V shed 1 base and J shed 11 bases, with 14 bases lying between them. Here the CDR3 DNA reads TGTGCCAGCAGCTTAGTCACAGGGAGTGGGGCTTTCTTT. This translates into CASSLVTGSGAFF.

The rearrangement uses TRBV4-1 and TRBJ2-1; no reliable D call. Germline CDR1 reads MGHRA; CDR2 reads YSYEKL. This CDR3 has 15 amino acids. Trimming took 0 bases from V and 0 from J, leaving 6 bases between them. The CDR3 here is CASSQDRLSYNEQFF. In nucleotides, the CDR3 is TGCGCCAGCAGCCAAGATCGACTCTCCTACAATGAGCAGTTCTTC.

This clone came up once. The chain combines TRBV18 with TRBJ2-7; no reliable D call. The germline V and J ends were trimmed by 3 bases and 1 base, with 10 bases remaining between them. This CDR3 has 14 amino acids. The germline CDR1 and CDR2 sequences are KGHSH and LQKENI. This CDR3 reads CASSPLDWSYEQYF. CDR3 sequence (DNA): TGTGCCAGCTCACCCCTTGACTGGTCCTACGAGCAGTACTTC.

This clone has only a few counts. CDR3 sequence (DNA): TGTGCCAGCAGCGGGGTCGGGGGTCCACCCCTCCACTTT. It codes for CASSGVGGPPLHF. The chain joins TRBV7-2 to TRBJ1-6; perhaps TRBD1 as D (5 bases). The CDR3 runs 13 residues. The V end lost 5 bases, the J end lost 11 bases, and 13 bases lay between the germline ends. The germline V gene encodes CDR1 SGHTA and CDR2 FQGNSA.

This clone was detected only a few times. This chain uses TRBV19 with TRBJ2-1, with TRBD1 matching 8 bases. In germline, CDR1 is LNHDA, CDR2 SQIVND (reference sequence). The CDR3 length is 12 residues. Unmatched junction bases numbered 6, after V lost 2 bases and J lost 15 bases. The CDR3, as DNA: TGTGCCAGTAGTATACAGCGACAGGGGTTGTTCTTC. Protein sequence: CASSIQRQGLFF.

The chain has TRBV5-1 and TRBJ1-2; TRBD1 matches at 9 bases. The V gene's germline CDR1 is SGHRS and CDR2 YFSETQ. CDR3 length equals 13 residues. J gave up 8 bases and V 4 bases, and 6 bases lay outside the gene matches. This CDR3 reads CASSDGQGLGYTF. As DNA, the CDR3 is TGCGCCAGCAGCGACGGACAGGGGCTAGGCTACACCTTC.

V is TRBV4-1 and J is TRBJ2-5, with a tentative D call TRBD1 (7 bases). V was shortened by 0 bases and J by 9 bases, with 17 bases between the two germline ends. Germline lookup yields CDR1 MGHRA and CDR2 YSYEKL. The length of the CDR3 is 15 residues. CDR3: CASSQELTGLAAQYF. The CDR3 bases are TGCGCCAGCAGCCAAGAACTGACAGGGTTAGCGGCCCAGTACTTC.